The source of this T cell receptor beta chain is a study of Ad26.COV2.S vaccination and SARS-CoV-2 variants. The assay was immunoSEQ multiplex PCR, and TCRdb's table has in-frame clones only and misses some. This table has around 450,000 clones, around 89% appearing once. Study-level findings and limits: The study found higher spike-specific TCR breadth in vaccine than placebo recipients.

The CDR3 runs to 16 residues. V lost 0 bases to trimming and J lost 2 bases, with 12 bases between them. Germline V lookup: CDR1 SGHTS, CDR2 YDEGEE. Treatment of the sample: roughly 20 received Ad26.COV2.S at low or high dose, single or two shots; about 5 received placebo; per-sample allocation not given. Day 63 following the first vaccine or placebo injection was when the samples were taken. Details on this clone: Its antigen is not known.

This material consisted of peripheral blood, taken in a trial of Ad26.COV2.S vaccine versus placebo. This chain connects TRBV5-8 to TRBJ2-4, with no clear D. This TCR was recovered from a person between 18 and 65 years old who received the Ad26.COV2.S COVID-19 vaccine or a placebo. The CDR3 DNA reads TGTGCCAGCAGCTTGGGTGGGTTCGGAACCAAAAACATTCAGTACTTC. Protein: CASSLGGFGTKNIQYF.